The present entry profiles one T cell receptor (beta chain) with its context. Per the authors' pipeline: Reference gene primer amplification gave nucleated cell count estimates. Method: immunoSEQ multiplex PCR; TCRdb's copy keeps in-frame clones and lacks some. That table supplies the V and J calls and clone size; D and trimming were determined from the DNA. This sample has roughly 290,000 clones; about 93% occur once, and the top ten carry roughly 7%. This sample is drawn from a study of blood T cell repertoires in COVID-19. Deletions cut 5 bases from V and 7 bases from J, with 17 bases between. The CDR3 loop spans 15 amino acids. Germline V gene lookup returns CDR1 MNHEY and CDR2 SVGAGI.

The chain joins TRBV6-5 to TRBJ1-4; the D gene is possibly TRBD1 (6 bases). Material: peripheral blood. This clonotype originated in a woman under 40 with COVID-19, enrolled during active disease. CDR3 coding DNA: TGTGCCAGCAGTAACGGACAGCGCCTTTTTGAAAAACTGTTTTTT. Its protein is CASSNGQRLFEKLFF.